The 12 T cell receptor beta chains given below trace back to one sample, sequenced in a study of metastatic and nonmetastatic thyroid tumors. Every patient underwent thyroid surgery untreated. With MiXCR, TCRdb called clones anew from the PCR reads. The repertoire consists of under 15,000 clones, with about 33% occurring once and the leading ten covering 10% to 15%. The sequencing input was tumor tissue. The receptors originated from a female donor with papillary thyroid cancer or a benign thyroid nodule (not recorded which). Some clones in this sample may be carry-over from other donors' samples.

The gene calls are TRBV6-9 and TRBJ1-1, with unresolved D. Trimming took off 3 bases at V and 5 bases at J, with 10 bases between the two ends. The CDR3 consists of 13 residues. Germline V gene sequence: CDR1 MNHGY, CDR2 SVAAGI. CDR3: CASSYAIETEAFF. CDR3 in DNA: TGTGCCAGCAGTTACGCCATAGAGACTGAAGCTTTCTTT.

This clone showed up just a few times. V and J are TRBV6-1 and TRBJ2-7; D might be TRBD1 (6 bases). Per germline, CDR1 MNHNS and CDR2 SASEGT. Between the trimmed V and J ends, which lost 7 bases and 6 bases, there was a span of 10 bases. The CDR3 contains 11 residues. The chain's CDR3 is CASTWTAEQYF. The CDR3 coding sequence is TGTGCCAGCACATGGACAGCCGAGCAGTACTTC.

For the CDR3, the DNA is TGTGCCAGCAGCTTGGTAAATCCCGGCAGGGCGTTGACTGAAGCTTTCTTT. Amino acids: CASSLVNPGRALTEAFF. This chain uses TRBV5-4 with TRBJ1-1, with TRBD1 as a possible D gene (5 bases). The CDR3 contains 17 residues. CDR1 and CDR2 (germline): SGHNT, YYREEE (reference sequence). V lost 0 bases and J lost 5, with 20 bases in between.

This clone was observed a few times. This chain joins TRBV28 and TRBJ2-7; TRBD2 matches at 13 bases. From germline, CDR1 is MDHEN and CDR2 SYDVKM. V trimming: 8 bases; J trimming: 5 bases; junction bases outside the gene matches: 9. The CDR3 runs 15 residues. The CDR3 is CASSSLAGGRNEQYF. The CDR3 nucleotides read TGTGCCAGCTCCTCACTAGCGGGAGGGAGGAACGAGCAGTACTTC.

The gene calls are TRBV20-1 and TRBJ2-1; 7 nucleotides align to TRBD1. J was trimmed by 5 bases and V by 4 bases; bases with no gene match: 11. CDR3 length: 15 residues. Germline CDR1 DFQATT, CDR2 SNEGSKA (reference sequence). DNA for the CDR3: TGCAGTGCTACGCGAACAGGGGAAAGGGACAATGAGCAGTTCTTC. Residues: CSATRTGERDNEQFF.

The chain links TRBV20-1 to TRBJ1-5; TRBD1 matches at 7 bases. The V gene end was trimmed by 0 bases and the J gene end by 2 bases; junction bases not matched to a gene: 4. Germline CDR1 is DFQATT and CDR2 is SNEGSKA (reference sequence). The CDR3 contains 15 residues. CDR3 bases: TGCAGTGCTAGAGAGATCAGGGGGGGCAATCAGCCCCAGCATTTT. Amino acid sequence: CSAREIRGGNQPQHF.

This chain connects TRBV20-1 to TRBJ1-1; 8 bases are a match to TRBD1. Germline V CDR1 and CDR2: DFQATT, SNEGSKA (reference sequence). V lost 6 bases to trimming and J lost 7 bases; unmatched junction nucleotides: 10. This CDR3 region has 13 residues. CDR3: CSAEGQVNFEAFF. The CDR3 DNA sequence: TGCAGTGCAGAGGGACAGGTTAACTTTGAAGCTTTCTTT.

The chain combines TRBV6-1 with TRBJ1-2; D gene ambiguous. Trimming shortened V by 7 bases and J by 1 base, and 10 bases separated the two germline ends. This CDR3 contains 13 residues. Germline V gene sequence: CDR1 MNHNS, CDR2 SASEGT. The CDR3 region has the DNA TGTGCCAGCATACCATGGTTTAACTATGGCTACACCTTC. Its translation is CASIPWFNYGYTF.

The chain joins TRBV6-1 to TRBJ1-2; a possible D gene is TRBD1 (5 bases). The CDR3 contains 16 residues. Germline CDR1 and CDR2: MNHNS and SASEGT. V was trimmed by 7 bases and J by 2 bases, leaving 20 bases between them. In DNA form, the CDR3 reads TGTGCCAGCACCGCCTGGGGGGGACGGAGAAACTATGGCTACACCTTC. This codes for CASTAWGGRRNYGYTF.

Here the CDR3 reads CASSYGTGSSGNTIYF. The CDR3 DNA reads as TGTGCCAGCAGTTACGGTACAGGGAGCTCTGGAAACACCATATATTTT. V is TRBV6-2 or TRBV6-3 and J is TRBJ1-3; a possible D gene is TRBD1 (6 bases). This CDR3 has 16 residues. CDR1 and CDR2 from the germline V gene are MNHEY and SVGEGT. V was pared by 2 bases and J by 0 bases, with 11 bases between.

The rearrangement uses TRBV10-2 and TRBJ2-4, with 7 nucleotides matching TRBD2. The CDR3 is made up of 12 amino acids. Unmatched junction bases numbered 8, after V lost 10 bases and J lost 8 bases. CDR1 is WSHSY and CDR2 is SAAADI in the germline V gene. CDR3 loop: CATGTTEHIQYF. CDR3 DNA: TGCGCCACCGGGACTACCGAGCACATTCAGTACTTC.

At least ten counts were recorded for this clone. This sequence joins TRBV20-1 and TRBJ1-1; no clear D. The CDR3 sequence is 17 residues long. Germline CDR1 reads DFQATT; CDR2 reads SNEGSKA (reference sequence). Trimming pared 0 bases from V and 0 bases from J, leaving 17 bases between. The CDR3 DNA reads TGCAGTGCTAGAGATTTGTTAGGGTTAGCGGTGAACACTGAAGCTTTCTTT. Its protein is CSARDLLGLAVNTEAFF.